Listed below are T cell receptor beta chains from one sample, sequenced in a study of long-term antiretroviral therapy in people with HIV. Only in-frame clones appear in the TCRdb table, and some are missing; sequencing was by immunoSEQ multiplex PCR. The sample holds around 20,000 clones; about four fifths are singletons and the top ten take under 7.5%. The sample here was unsorted PBMCs, taken at the start of antiretroviral therapy, before treatment. These receptor sequences come from a man aged 18 to 29 with HIV. Each CDR3 is given with its conserved first and last residue. The D gene is left open where the match is weak. Part of the rows lack a size; the others show once, few, many or a class for expanded clones.

>15|TRBV10-2|.|TRBD1|TRBJ1-2
TGCGCCAGCAGTGAGGTCCCAGGGACAGGGGGTTCCTCCACCTTC
CASSEVPGTGGSSTF
>15|TRBV5-1|.|TRBD1|TRBJ2-5
TGCGCCAGCAGCCAGCAAACAGGGGGTGGGGAGACCCAGTACTTC
CASSQQTGGGETQYF
>16|TRBV19|.|TRBD1|TRBJ2-1
TGTGCCAGTAGTTTTTCCGGGACAGGGGGCTACAATGAGCAGTTCTTC
CASSFSGTGGYNEQFF
>18|TRBV19|.|TRBD2|TRBJ2-1
TGTGCCAGTAGTATAGATCTATGGGGAGTAGCGGGAGACAATGAGCAGTTCTTC
CASSIDLWGVAGDNEQFF
>15|TRBV19|few|.|TRBJ1-5
TGTGCCAGTAGCGATGGGGGGTATAGCAATCAGCCCCAGCATTTT
CASSDGGYSNQPQHF
>16|TRBV29-1|.|TRBD1|TRBJ2-7
TGCAGCGTAACAGGGGTTAGGACAGGGGATATCTACGAGCAGTACTTC
CSVTGVRTGDIYEQYF
>14|TRBV18|.|.|TRBJ1-1
TGTGCCAGCTCACTCCTAGATCGCAGGTTTGAAGCTTTCTTT
CASSLLDRRFEAFF
>15|TRBV9|once|TRBD1|TRBJ2-1
TGTGCCAGCAGCGTAGCCTCTACAGGGGCTGGTGAGCAGTTCTTC
CASSVASTGAGEQFF
>17|TRBV19|.|TRBD2|TRBJ2-1
TGTGCCAGTAGTATAGATCCTCCGGGACTAGCCGAGAATGAGCAGTTCTTC
CASSIDPPGLAENEQFF
>17|TRBV7-9|few|TRBD2|TRBJ2-1
TGTGCCAGCAGCTTAGCGGCTAGCGGGAGCATATACAATGAGCAGTTCTTC
CASSLAASGSIYNEQFF
>13|TRBV5-6|.|.|TRBJ2-3
TGTGCCAGCGGTCGGGAGCACACAGATACGCAGTATTTT
CASGREHTDTQYF
>11|TRBV20-1|few|.|TRBJ2-7
TGCAGTGCTAGAGGGGGATACGAGCAGTACTTC
CSARGGYEQYF
>11|TRBV7-9|medium-sized|.|TRBJ2-7
TGTGCCAGCAGCGACAATAACGAGCAGTACTTC
CASSDNNEQYF
>18|TRBV15|.|.|TRBJ1-1
TGTGCCACCAGCCGACCGGCCTCGGAGAACGGGAGGGCCACTGAAGCTTTCTTT
CATSRPASENGRATEAFF
>13|TRBV28|.|.|TRBJ2-1
TGTGCCAGCAGTTTAGTAACCTCTTTGGAGCAGTTCTTC
CASSLVTSLEQFF
>15|TRBV13|.|TRBD1|TRBJ2-7
TGTGCCAGCAGCTTAGGGGACAGGAGACCCTACGAGCAGTACTTC
CASSLGDRRPYEQYF
>15|TRBV6-6|large|TRBD1|TRBJ1-1
TGTGCCAGCAGTTACCTAGGACAGGGGAACACTGAAGCTTTCTTT
CASSYLGQGNTEAFF
>12|TRBV6-5|.|.|TRBJ1-2
TGTGCCAGTAGGTCAGGGACCGGTGGCTACACCTTC
CASRSGTGGYTF
>15|TRBV7-6|once|.|TRBJ2-1
TGTGCCAGCAGCTTGCTGACTAGCTCCTACAATGAGCAGTTCTTC
CASSLLTSSYNEQFF
>15|TRBV27|medium-sized|.|TRBJ2-6
TGTGCCAGCAGTTTAATGGGGGCTGGGGCCAACGTCCTGACTTTC
CASSLMGAGANVLTF
>14|TRBV19|.|.|TRBJ2-1
TGTGCCAGTACCCGTGGAGGACCCTACAATGAGCAGTTCTTC
CASTRGGPYNEQFF
>13|TRBV7-2|.|.|TRBJ2-2
TGTGCCAGCGGAGGTGGGGTGGGCGGGGAGCTGTTTTTT
CASGGGVGGELFF
>13|TRBV19|few|.|TRBJ2-1
TGTGCCAGTAGTATCGGAGCCCTCAATGAGCAGTTCTTC
CASSIGALNEQFF
>16|TRBV4-1|once|.|TRBJ2-7
TGCGCCAGCAGCCAAGATTGGGGTGGATACTCCTACGAGCAGTACTTC
CASSQDWGGYSYEQYF
>16|TRBV7-9|.|TRBD2|TRBJ2-1
TGTGCCAGCAGCAGGGGAGGGACGATCGGTATCCCAGAGCAGTTCTTC
CASSRGGTIGIPEQFF
>13|TRBV4-2|few|.|TRBJ2-1
TGTGCCAGCAGCCAAGGACGGGACCCGAAGCAGTTCTTC
CASSQGRDPKQFF
>15|TRBV6-6|.|.|TRBJ2-1
TGTGCCAGCAGTTACGGCGGTTCCTCCTACAATGAGCAGTTCTTC
CASSYGGSSYNEQFF
>13|TRBV15|medium-sized|.|TRBJ2-5
TGTGCCACCAGCAGGGAACTCAAGGAGGCCCAGTACTTC
CATSRELKEAQYF
>13|TRBV5-1|.|.|TRBJ2-1
TGCGCCAGCACGGGAAGCTCCTACAATGAGCAGTTCTTC
CASTGSSYNEQFF
>16|TRBV5-1|.|.|TRBJ1-2
TGCGCCAGCAGCTTAAGCAGAGAGAAGCCTAACTATGGCTACACCTTC
CASSLSREKPNYGYTF
>14|TRBV5-4|.|.|TRBJ2-7
TGTGCCAGCAGCGTTAGCGGAAGCTCCTACGAGCAGTACTTC
CASSVSGSSYEQYF